A single sample gave rise to the 23 T cell receptor beta chains below, sequenced in a study of blood T cells in healthy people across ages. Through a sample-barcoded 5' primer and a J-beta primer mix, a second PCR was run for roughly 7 to 12 cycles. TCRdb fed the 5' RACE reads into MiXCR, producing one record per CDR3 protein. The repertoire holds some 1.4 million distinct CDR3 sequences, 42% seen once, with 7.9% in the top ten. Source material: blood. The receptor source for this set is a woman aged 18-29 years in good health.

V gene TRBV4-1 combines with J gene TRBJ2-5, with 8 bases identical to TRBD1. The CDR3 loop spans 18 amino acids. With 0 bases clipped from V and 4 bases from J, the junction kept 13 bases outside the gene matches. The germline V gene encodes CDR1 MGHRA and CDR2 YSYEKL. The CDR3 sequence: CASSQDTQDRVRGETQYF. The CDR3 DNA reads as TGCGCCAGCAGCCAAGATACACAGGACAGGGTAAGAGGAGAGACCCAGTACTTC.

The chain joins TRBV7-8 to TRBJ2-1, with unresolved D. The germline V gene has CDR1 SGHVS and CDR2 FQNEAQ. The ends were cut back, 1 base at V and 4 bases at J, with 20 bases in the middle. This CDR3 is 18 amino acids long. The CDR3 protein is CASSLGRPERNGYNEQFF. CDR3 in DNA: TGTGCCAGCAGCTTAGGTAGACCGGAACGAAATGGGTACAATGAGCAGTTCTTC.

The chain is built from TRBV5-1 and TRBJ1-1; D ambiguous. CDR1 and CDR2 from the germline V gene are SGHRS and YFSETQ. V lost 1 base, J lost 0 bases, and 16 bases lay in between. This CDR3 region has 17 residues. The CDR3 DNA reads as TGCGCCAGCAGCTTGCCCTTCCCCGGGCCCCTGAACACTGAAGCTTTCTTT. Its translation: CASSLPFPGPLNTEAFF. Filled out from reference TRBV5-1 and TRBJ1-1, the complete variable domain reads KAGVTQTPRYLIKTRGQQVTLSCSPISGHRSVSWYQQTPGQGLQFLFEYFSETQRNKGNFPGRFSGRQFSNSRSEMNVSTLELGDSALYLCASSLPFPGPLNTEAFFGQGTRLTVV.

The rearrangement uses TRBV6-2 or TRBV6-3 and TRBJ2-7; 8 bases match TRBD1. CDR3 length equals 14 residues. CDR1 and CDR2 (germline): MNHEY, SVGEGT. V shed 7 bases and J 3 bases; nucleotides not matched to a gene: 8. CDR3 amino acids: CASISRDRFYEQYF. The CDR3 nucleotides read TGTGCCAGCATCAGCCGGGACAGGTTCTACGAGCAGTACTTC.

This clonotype was counted only a few times. CDR3 region: CASSQDLGRAEQYF. Written as DNA, the CDR3 is TGTGCCAGCAGCCAAGATCTGGGGAGGGCCGAGCAGTACTTC. This chain links TRBV3-1 with TRBJ2-7; 7 bases are shared with TRBD2. CDR1 and CDR2 (germline): LGHDT, YNNKEL (reference sequence). The length of the CDR3 is 14 residues. V gave up 0 bases and J gave up 6 bases; unmatched junction bases: 5.

This chain links TRBV5-1 with TRBJ2-2, with D unresolved. Germline CDR1 and CDR2: SGHRS and YFSETQ. The V end was cut by 4 bases, the J end by 3 bases, with 16 bases between. The CDR3 length is 16 residues. The CDR3 DNA follows: TGCGCCAGCAGCCCCGGCCTGAGAACTTACACCGGGGAGCTGTTTTTT. This sequence encodes CASSPGLRTYTGELFF.

The gene calls are TRBV18 and TRBJ1-1; TRBD1 agrees at 7 bases. V gave up 3 bases and J gave up 0 bases; unmatched junction bases: 10. CDR3 length: 17 amino acids. CDR1 and CDR2 from the germline V gene are KGHSH and LQKENI. The CDR3 coding sequence is TGTGCCAGCTCACCCAGGGGGGCTGAATCTTTGAACACTGAAGCTTTCTTT. Protein: CASSPRGAESLNTEAFF.

This clonotype has more than one count but fewer than ten. The J gene is TRBJ2-1, the V gene TRBV6-5; D may be TRBD2 (5 bases). Trimming stripped 5 bases from V and 5 bases from J, with 16 bases between. CDR3 length equals 15 residues. Germline assignment: CDR1 MNHEY and CDR2 SVGAGI. The CDR3 reads CASSRNRWGDNEQFF. DNA of the CDR3: TGTGCCAGCAGTCGGAATCGATGGGGAGACAATGAGCAGTTCTTC.

Written as DNA, the CDR3 is TGTGCCAGCAGTTCACGTAGCGGGGGGGCCGGGACCAAAAACATTCAGTACTTC. It yields the protein CASSSRSGGAGTKNIQYF. The chain uses TRBV28 and TRBJ2-4; 11 bases align to TRBD2. The CDR3 is 18 residues long. V dropped 4 bases and J dropped 2; count of bases not matched to a gene: 10. CDR1 and CDR2 from the germline V gene are MDHEN and SYDVKM.

V gene TRBV27 combines with J gene TRBJ1-2, with TRBD1 matching over 12 bases. The germline CDR1 and CDR2 sequences are MNHEY and SMNVEV (reference sequence). V was pared by 0 bases and J by 6 bases, with 17 bases of the junction left unmatched. CDR3 length equals 20 residues. CDR3 loop: CASSLSGMGGTGGLTHGYTF. Written as DNA, the CDR3 is TGTGCCAGCAGTTTATCGGGGATGGGGGGGACAGGGGGCTTAACTCATGGCTACACCTTC.

This chain links TRBV7-2 with TRBJ2-5, with 13 positions matching TRBD2. TRBJ2-7 explains the end of the DNA better; the J call may be wrong. CDR3 size: 17 residues. Germline CDR1 is SGHTA and CDR2 is FQGNSA. CDR3 residues: CASSLAGTSGAAYEQYF. The CDR3 DNA reads TGTGCCAGCAGCTTAGCTGGGACTAGCGGGGCTGCCTACGAGCAGTACTTC.

A few counts support this clonotype. In nucleotides, the CDR3 is TGTGCCAGCAGCCTGCCGGGACAGGGGAAGGCCTCCTACAATGAGCAGTTCTTC. Translated, it gives CASSLPGQGKASYNEQFF. This chain connects TRBV7-9 to TRBJ2-1; 10 nucleotides line up with TRBD1. The length of the CDR3 is 18 residues. The J segment lost 0 bases and the V segment lost 5 bases, leaving 10 bases of the junction unmatched. Germline lookup yields CDR1 SEHNR and CDR2 FQNEAQ (reference sequence). Full variable domain (outside the CDR3, taken from reference TRBV7-9 and TRBJ2-1): DTGVSQNPRHKITKRGQNVTFRCDPISEHNRLYWYRQTLGQGPEFLTYFQNEAQLEKSRLLSDRFSAERPKGSFSTLEIQRTEQGDSAMYLCASSLPGQGKASYNEQFFGPGTRLTVL.

The chain is built from TRBV27 and TRBJ2-1, with D maybe TRBD2 (7 bases). This CDR3 spans 14 amino acids. With 4 bases removed from V and 6 bases from J, the gap between germline ends came to 13 bases. CDR1 and CDR2 (germline): MNHEY, SMNVEV (reference sequence). The CDR3 DNA follows: TGTGCCAGCAGTTGGTATGCGGGGGCCAATGAGCAGTTCTTC. Encoded protein: CASSWYAGANEQFF.

This clonotype was observed a handful of times. The chain links TRBV4-2 to TRBJ2-1, with D tentatively TRBD2 (6 bases). Deletions cut 5 bases from V and 7 bases from J, with 21 bases between. CDR3 length: 16 residues. Germline assignment: CDR1 LGHNA and CDR2 YNFKEQ. The DNA for the CDR3 is TGTGCCAGCAGCTTAACCGCTAGCGCCTCCTTGAATGAGCAGTTCTTC. Residues: CASSLTASASLNEQFF.

The gene calls are TRBV12-3 or TRBV12-4 and TRBJ2-3, with D uncertain. V shed 5 bases and J shed 2 bases, with 8 bases lying between them. The CDR3 has 13 residues. CDR3 in DNA: TGTGCCAGCAGTCCCGTTATCACAGATACGCAGTATTTT. This codes for CASSPVITDTQYF.

V usage is TRBV9 and J usage is TRBJ2-5; 8 positions match TRBD1. This CDR3 has 15 residues. The V segment lost 0 bases and the J segment 5 bases; nucleotides outside the gene matches: 6. Looked up from germline, CDR1 is SGDLS and CDR2 is YYNGEE. The CDR3 bases are TGTGCCAGCAGCGTAGCTCCAGGGGGCCAGGAGACCCAGTACTTC. This encodes CASSVAPGGQETQYF.

In this sample, this clonotype turned up a few times. This chain joins TRBV5-5 and TRBJ1-5; maybe TRBD1 (5 bases). CDR1 is SGHKS and CDR2 is YYEKEE in the germline V gene (reference sequence). Trimming shortened V by 0 bases and J by 1 base, and 14 bases separated the two germline ends. This CDR3 is built from 17 residues. DNA for the CDR3: TGTGCCAGCAGCTTGGTCGCCCTACGGGACAGCAATCAGCCCCAGCATTTT. This encodes CASSLVALRDSNQPQHF. Complete variable domain (other parts from reference TRBV5-5 and TRBJ1-5): DAGVTQSPTHLIKTRGQQVTLRCSPISGHKSVSWYQQVLGQGPQFIFQYYEKEERGRGNFPDRFSARQFPNYSSELNVNALLLGDSALYLCASSLVALRDSNQPQHFGDGTRLSIL.

This clonotype turned up a few times. The J gene is TRBJ1-2, the V gene TRBV10-3; D call uncertain. The CDR3 runs 14 residues. Trimming shortened V by 0 bases and J by 1 base, and 6 bases separated the two germline ends. In germline, CDR1 is ENHRY, CDR2 SYGVKD. The CDR3 DNA reads TGTGCCATCAGTGAGTCGCCTTATAACTATGGCTACACCTTC. Translation gives CAISESPYNYGYTF.

As regards this clonotype: This may be a read error: a much more frequent sequence differs by one nucleotide. The V gene is TRBV29-1, the J gene TRBJ2-3; TRBD1 matches 8 bases. This CDR3 is 14 amino acids long. V lost 5 bases to trimming and J lost 0 bases; unmatched junction nucleotides: 4. Germline V gene lookup returns CDR1 SQVTM and CDR2 ANQGSEA. CDR3 in DNA: TGCAGCGTTCGCGGACAGGGAAGCACAGATACGCAGTATTTT. Amino acid sequence: CSVRGQGSTDTQYF.

The chain recombines TRBV12-3 or TRBV12-4 with TRBJ1-4; no clear D gene. Trimming stripped 5 bases from V and 4 bases from J, with 11 bases between. The CDR3 is made up of 14 amino acids. CDR3 loop: CASSPWTDNEKLFF. CDR3 bases: TGTGCCAGCAGTCCGTGGACGGATAATGAAAAACTGTTTTTT.

The chain couples TRBV15 to TRBJ2-3, with D unclear. CDR1 LNHNV and CDR2 YYDKDF come from the germline V gene (reference sequence). The germline V and J ends were trimmed by 3 bases and 6 bases, with 7 bases remaining between them. The length of the CDR3 is 12 residues. The CDR3 DNA reads TGTGCCACCAGCAGGGGATGGGATACGCAGTATTTT. As protein: CATSRGWDTQYF.

The chain couples TRBV3-1 to TRBJ1-2, with D unresolved. Germline V gives CDR1 LGHDT, CDR2 YNNKEL (reference sequence). CDR3 length: 15 residues. Between the trimmed V and J ends, which lost 0 bases and 3 bases, there was a span of 11 bases. CDR3 bases: TGTGCCAGCAGCCAAGATCTATCCGGGTACTATGGCTACACCTTC. It encodes CASSQDLSGYYGYTF.

This sequence joins TRBV5-5 and TRBJ1-1; 7 bases match TRBD1. V gave up 7 bases and J gave up 0 bases; unmatched junction bases: 3. The CDR3 spans 13 residues. Germline assignment: CDR1 SGHKS and CDR2 YYEKEE (reference sequence). The CDR3 loop reads CASQGQLNTEAFF. The CDR3 DNA reads TGTGCCAGCCAGGGACAGTTGAACACTGAAGCTTTCTTT.